This TCR beta chain appears in the sequencing data of a study of T-cell reconstitution after alpha-beta-depleted transplantation in children. General study results and limits: High day-60 TCRbeta diversity in some patients came from surviving recipient T cells and thymic progenitors. Newly produced T cells mostly provided counts and TCRbeta diversity after one year, as hyperexpanded clones declined. Reportedly, only several hundred clones from non-depleted graft cells drove alpha-beta T-cell counts at about two months.

In this sample, this clonotype turned up a few times. Its antigen is currently unknown. Preparation of the TCRbeta library was carried out with unique molecular identifiers. TCRdb fed the PCR reads into MiXCR, producing one record per CDR3 protein. This table has about 580,000 distinct CDR3 sequences, under 30% appearing once. The CDR3 is 13 amino acids. V lost 6 bases and J 10 bases, leaving 16 bases between the germline ends. The specimen was PBMCs, mostly from graft donor cells, collected 360 days after TCRalphabeta/CD19-depleted stem cell transplant. The chain is built from TRBV12-3 or TRBV12-4 and TRBJ1-5; D not resolved. This sequence was found in a boy less than two years old who had a stem cell transplant for acute myeloid leukemia, so the T cells may come from the graft donor. The chain's CDR3 is CASSLSEDSPQHF. CDR3 in DNA: TGTGCCAGCAGCCTTAGCGAGGATTCCCCCCAGCATTTT.